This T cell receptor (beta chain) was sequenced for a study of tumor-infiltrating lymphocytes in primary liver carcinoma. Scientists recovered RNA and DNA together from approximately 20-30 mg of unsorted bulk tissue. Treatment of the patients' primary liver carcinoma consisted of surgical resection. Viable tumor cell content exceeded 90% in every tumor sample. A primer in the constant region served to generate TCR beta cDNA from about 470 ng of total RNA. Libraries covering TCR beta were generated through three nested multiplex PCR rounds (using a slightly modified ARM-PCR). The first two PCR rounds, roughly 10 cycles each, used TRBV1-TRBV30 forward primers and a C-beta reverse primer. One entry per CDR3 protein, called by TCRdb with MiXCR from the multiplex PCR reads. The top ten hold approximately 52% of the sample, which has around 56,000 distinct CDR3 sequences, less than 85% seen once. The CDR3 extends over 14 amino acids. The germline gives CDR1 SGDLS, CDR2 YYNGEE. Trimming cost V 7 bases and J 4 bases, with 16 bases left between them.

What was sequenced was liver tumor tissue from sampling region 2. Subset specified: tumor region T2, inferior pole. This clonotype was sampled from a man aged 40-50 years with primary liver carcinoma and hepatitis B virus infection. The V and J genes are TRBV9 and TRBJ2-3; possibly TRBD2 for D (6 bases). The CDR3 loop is CASGILAPADTQYF. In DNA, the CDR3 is TGTGCCAGCGGAATACTAGCCCCGGCAGATACGCAGTATTTT.